Presented here are 8 T cell receptor beta chains from one specimen sequenced in a study of blood T cell repertoires in COVID-19. TCRdb's table, derived via immunoSEQ multiplex PCR, lists solely in-frame clones and lacks some. The sample records 100,000 to 150,000 clones, around 81% being singletons. Sample: peripheral blood. These receptors originate from a middle-aged man with active or convalescent COVID-19.

This sequence joins TRBV11-2 and TRBJ2-3, with TRBD1 matching 10 bases. The CDR3 consists of 15 residues. V shed 4 bases, J shed 2 bases, and the junction held 3 bases outside the gene matches. CDR1 is SGHAT and CDR2 is FQNNGV in the germline V gene. CDR3 protein: CASSSGTGVTDTQYF. The CDR3, as DNA: TGTGCCAGCAGCTCCGGGACAGGGGTCACAGATACGCAGTATTTT.

The rearrangement uses TRBV6-4 and TRBJ1-1, with D possibly being TRBD1 (5 bases). The CDR3 sequence is 16 residues long. V dropped 3 bases and J dropped 2 bases, with 16 bases sitting between them. Germline V gives CDR1 MRHNA, CDR2 SNTAGT. The CDR3 DNA reads as TGTGCCAGCAGTGAGAAAAGACAGCCACCTAACACTGAAGCTTTCTTT. It encodes CASSEKRQPPNTEAFF.

The chain couples TRBV7-9 to TRBJ1-6; the D is unclear. Germline values: CDR1 SEHNR, CDR2 FQNEAQ (reference sequence). Trimming took 1 base from V and 0 from J, leaving 4 bases between them. The CDR3 has 15 residues. CDR3 nucleotide sequence: TGTGCCAGCAGCTTAGGGAGCTCCTATAATTCACCCCTCCACTTT. Translating gives CASSLGSSYNSPLHF.

This chain connects TRBV2 to TRBJ2-7, with D possibly matching TRBD2 (6 bases). The CDR3 covers 12 residues. Germline loops: CDR1 SNHLY, CDR2 FYNNEI. V gave up 0 bases and J gave up 8 bases, with 8 bases separating them. CDR3 DNA sequence: TGTGCCAGCAGTGAAGCGGGGAGGCAGCAGTACTTC. Protein sequence: CASSEAGRQQYF.

This clone has only a few counts. The chain uses TRBV19 and TRBJ1-4; perhaps TRBD1 as D (6 bases). V dropped 0 bases and J dropped 5 bases, with 7 bases sitting between them. Looked up from germline, CDR1 is LNHDA and CDR2 is SQIVND (reference sequence). The CDR3 has 14 amino acids. The DNA of the CDR3 is TGTGCCAGTAGTATAGACAGGGGAAATGAAAAACTGTTTTTT. Amino acid sequence: CASSIDRGNEKLFF.

The chain combines TRBV3-1 (or the pseudogene TRBV3-2) with TRBJ2-1; D perhaps matches TRBD2 (6 bases). The germline V gene encodes CDR1 LGHDT and CDR2 YNNKEL (reference sequence). V was shortened by 0 bases and J by 11 bases, with 20 bases between the two germline ends. This CDR3 comprises 16 residues. CDR3 amino acids: CASSQEGAGRTAQQFF. CDR3 sequence (DNA): TGTGCCAGCAGCCAAGAAGGGGCGGGGCGCACAGCGCAGCAGTTCTTC.

This rearrangement joins TRBV5-5 to TRBJ1-2; no clear D gene. Deletions cut 1 base from V and 4 bases from J, with 17 bases between. CDR1 is SGHKS and CDR2 is YYEKEE in the germline V gene (reference sequence). There are 16 residues in the CDR3. CDR3 region: CASSLRGDGELYGYTF. The DNA for the CDR3 is TGTGCCAGCAGCTTGCGTGGGGATGGGGAGCTCTATGGCTACACCTTC.

This sequence joins TRBV27 and TRBJ1-2; D possibly corresponds to TRBD1 (5 bases). The CDR3 is 14 amino acids. Trimming cost V 7 bases and J 7 bases, with 19 bases left between them. The germline CDR1 and CDR2 sequences are MNHEY and SMNVEV (reference sequence). In DNA, the CDR3 is TGTGCCAGCAAGCGCGCAGAAGGGGTTAGTGGCTACACCTTC. Its translation is CASKRAEGVSGYTF.